This T cell receptor (beta chain) was sequenced during a study of blood T cell repertoires in COVID-19. This clone occurred once. Some clones are missing from TCRdb's copy, which holds only in-frame ones; the method was immunoSEQ multiplex PCR. The sample holds about 370,000 clones; 89% are singletons and the top ten take 2.5% to 3.5%. The CDR3 totals 15 residues. V was pared by 1 base and J by 1 base, with 8 bases between. Germline V CDR1 and CDR2: LNHDA, SQIVND (reference sequence). The chain combines TRBV19 with TRBJ2-1; D is ambiguous. The sequence derives from a woman younger than 45 with COVID-19, enrolled during active disease. The sample consisted of peripheral blood. In DNA, the CDR3 is TGTGCCAGTAGTATAGGTGTCGTTTCCTACAATGAGCAGTTCTTC. It yields the protein CASSIGVVSYNEQFF.